The 20 T cell receptor beta chains presented below share a single source sample, sequenced in a study of shared clonotypes between healthy human individuals. Assay used: immunoSEQ multiplex PCR; TCRdb lists only in-frame clones, some missing. The repertoire holds about 770,000 clones, with just under 75% as singletons. Sequenced input: memory CD4+ T cells sorted from blood. Subset reported: CD45RA-negative fraction. Receptors were obtained from a woman aged 25 to 45 in good health.

CDR3 sequence (DNA): TGTGCCAGCAGCCAGACGGTACTAGCGGGACCCTACGAGCAGTACTTC. It encodes CASSQTVLAGPYEQYF. V is TRBV7-2 and J is TRBJ2-7, with 10 bases fitting TRBD2. The CDR3 length is 16 residues. Germline V gene data show CDR1 as SGHTA and CDR2 as FQGNSA. J gave up 2 bases and V 5 bases, and 9 bases lay outside the gene matches.

The chain uses TRBV5-6 and TRBJ2-1, with unresolved D. There are 13 residues in the CDR3. Germline CDR1 reads SGHDT; CDR2 reads YYEEEE. Trimming stripped 4 bases from V and 10 bases from J, with 15 bases between. CDR3 bases: TGTGCCAGCAGCAAAAGGGTCGTCGAGGAGCAGTTCTTC. Translation: CASSKRVVEEQFF.

In this sample, this clone turned up once. The rearrangement uses TRBV29-1 and TRBJ1-2; maybe TRBD1 (5 bases). This CDR3 has 12 amino acids. Germline V gives CDR1 SQVTM, CDR2 ANQGSEA. Trimming took 4 bases from V and 6 from J, leaving 12 bases between them. CDR3 bases: TGCAGCGTTGGGCGGGGGACGGATGGCTACACCTTC. It encodes CSVGRGTDGYTF.

The J gene is TRBJ2-2, the V gene TRBV7-3, with D maybe TRBD1 (6 bases). This CDR3 region has 17 residues. Germline V gives CDR1 SGHTA, CDR2 FQGTGA. V dropped 5 bases and J dropped 2 bases, with 18 bases sitting between them. CDR3 nucleotide sequence: TGTGCCAGCAGCCTAATGGGGGCTAGCAGAAACACCGGGGAGCTGTTTTTT. Translating gives CASSLMGASRNTGELFF.

This chain links TRBV2 with TRBJ1-2; D uncertain. The germline V gene has CDR1 SNHLY and CDR2 FYNNEI. There are 14 residues in the CDR3. Trimming took off 5 bases at V and 2 bases at J, with 12 bases between the two ends. DNA of the CDR3: TGTGCCAGCAGTCCATGGACCCTCAACTATGGCTACACCTTC. Translated: CASSPWTLNYGYTF.

This clone was counted only a few times. CDR3 nucleotide sequence: TGTGCCAGCAGTTTCGCCGATACGCGCTATGGCTACACCTTC. Translation: CASSFADTRYGYTF. The chain is built from TRBV28 and TRBJ1-2, with unresolved D. The CDR3 loop spans 14 amino acids. Trimming pared 3 bases from V and 4 bases from J, leaving 12 bases between. The germline gives CDR1 MDHEN, CDR2 SYDVKM.

This clone turned up a few times. The chain employs TRBV19 and TRBJ1-5; no clear D gene. The CDR3 is made up of 13 amino acids. The ends were cut back, 5 bases at V and 6 bases at J, with 11 bases in the middle. In germline, CDR1 is LNHDA, CDR2 SQIVND (reference sequence). This chain's CDR3 is CASSSSVFQPQHF. CDR3 nucleotide sequence: TGTGCCAGTAGTTCGTCAGTTTTTCAGCCCCAGCATTTT.

The CDR3: CAGGQNNEQFF. DNA for the CDR3: TGTGCCGGGGGGCAGAACAATGAGCAGTTCTTC. The rearrangement links TRBV6-1 to TRBJ2-1; D may match TRBD1 or TRBD2 (6 bases each). CDR1 is MNHNS and CDR2 is SASEGT in the germline V gene. Deletions cut 11 bases from V and 5 bases from J, with 10 bases between. The CDR3 sequence is 11 residues long.

The rearrangement links TRBV5-1 to TRBJ1-5; a possible D gene is TRBD1 (6 bases). V was pared by 0 bases and J by 5 bases, with 12 bases between. The CDR3 spans 15 residues. Germline CDR1 reads SGHRS; CDR2 reads YFSETQ. CDR3 sequence reads: CASSLGRGADQPQHF. DNA of the CDR3: TGCGCCAGCAGCTTGGGTCGGGGGGCGGATCAGCCCCAGCATTTT.

The genes are TRBV5-1 and TRBJ2-1; 9 nucleotides match TRBD2. The CDR3 sequence is 15 residues long. Germline V gene data show CDR1 as SGHRS and CDR2 as YFSETQ. Losses at the gene ends were 5 bases for V and 6 bases for J; bases not matched to a gene: 9. The chain's CDR3 is CASSHSGGPFNEQFF. The CDR3 coding sequence is TGCGCCAGCAGTCATAGCGGGGGCCCTTTCAATGAGCAGTTCTTC.

The chain is built from TRBV29-1 and TRBJ2-7; 10 positions agree with TRBD2. There are 14 residues in the CDR3. Trimming cost V 7 bases and J 0 bases; bases outside gene matches: 6. Germline CDR1 reads SQVTM; CDR2 reads ANQGSEA. CDR3 sequence (DNA): TGCAGCGCCTCCGGGACTAGCGTCTCCTACGAGCAGTACTTC. This translates into CSASGTSVSYEQYF.

This chain joins TRBV2 and TRBJ2-1, with 13 nucleotides matching TRBD2. Per germline, CDR1 SNHLY and CDR2 FYNNEI. The CDR3 totals 15 residues. The J segment lost 8 bases and the V segment lost 7 bases, leaving 8 bases of the junction unmatched. Here the CDR3 DNA reads TGTGCCAGCACTTTGGGGACTAGCGGGGTCTATGAGCAGTTCTTC. Its translation is CASTLGTSGVYEQFF.

The chain recombines TRBV6-5 with TRBJ1-6; D is ambiguous. The V gene lost 8 bases and the J gene lost 9 bases, with 11 bases spanning the gap. The length of the CDR3 is 12 residues. Germline V CDR1 and CDR2: MNHEY, SVGAGI. DNA for the CDR3: TGTGCCAGCGGGGATGTGGGTTCACCCCTCCACTTT. This gives the protein CASGDVGSPLHF.

The chain uses TRBV6-1 and TRBJ2-1; TRBD2 matches at 10 bases. CDR3 length equals 16 residues. Germline V lookup: CDR1 MNHNS, CDR2 SASEGT. Losses at the gene ends were 2 bases for V and 9 bases for J; bases not matched to a gene: 10. The DNA of the CDR3 is TGTGCCAGCAGTGAACGTCGTAGCGGGAGGACGGTTGAGCAGTTCTTC. It codes for CASSERRSGRTVEQFF.

The chain carries TRBV11-2 and TRBJ1-1, with a possible D match to TRBD1 (6 bases). The V gene's germline CDR1 is SGHAT and CDR2 FQNNGV. The CDR3 spans 14 residues. V was clipped by 1 base and J by 3 bases, with 9 bases between them. CDR3 DNA sequence: TGTGCCAGCAGCTTAGCAGGGGCGCACACTGAAGCTTTCTTT. It yields the protein CASSLAGAHTEAFF.

This chain connects TRBV10-3 to TRBJ2-5, with 7 nucleotides matching TRBD1. V lost 6 bases to trimming and J lost 1 base; unmatched junction nucleotides: 5. CDR3 length equals 14 residues. Germline CDR1 is ENHRY and CDR2 is SYGVKD. This CDR3 is CAIRRDSRQETQYF. The CDR3 DNA sequence: TGTGCCATCAGGAGGGACAGCCGCCAAGAGACCCAGTACTTC.

This chain links TRBV5-1 with TRBJ2-3; TRBD2 aligns across 7 bases. J lost 2 bases, V lost 5 bases, and 2 bases had no gene match. Germline V CDR1 and CDR2: SGHRS, YFSETQ. The CDR3 is made up of 13 amino acids. CDR3 bases: TGCGCCAGCAGGGGACTACTCACAGATACGCAGTATTTT. Protein: CASRGLLTDTQYF.

This rearrangement joins TRBV7-9 to TRBJ1-4, with unresolved D. Germline CDR1 and CDR2: SEHNR and FQNEAQ (reference sequence). The CDR3 has 15 amino acids. V lost 3 bases to trimming and J lost 7 bases, with 15 bases between them. The chain's CDR3 is CASSFPGPGGEKLFF. The DNA of the CDR3 is TGTGCCAGCAGCTTTCCAGGACCCGGCGGTGAAAAACTGTTTTTT.

This chain connects TRBV28 to TRBJ1-4; possible D gene TRBD1, 6 bases. The V gene's germline CDR1 is MDHEN and CDR2 SYDVKM. The V and J ends lost 6 bases and 0 bases respectively, with 14 bases between them. The CDR3 is made up of 16 amino acids. This CDR3 is CASRRGRGATNEKLFF. The CDR3 DNA follows: TGTGCCAGCAGGCGGGGCAGGGGCGCAACTAATGAAAAACTGTTTTTT.

The chain has TRBV7-3 and TRBJ1-2; TRBD1 aligns across 7 bases. The CDR3 spans 12 residues. CDR1 and CDR2 (germline): SGHTA, FQGTGA. V shed 5 bases and J 8 bases; nucleotides not matched to a gene: 5. The DNA of the CDR3 is TGTGCCAGCAGCCACGGAGGGGGCGGCTACACCTTC. Translated, it gives CASSHGGGGYTF.